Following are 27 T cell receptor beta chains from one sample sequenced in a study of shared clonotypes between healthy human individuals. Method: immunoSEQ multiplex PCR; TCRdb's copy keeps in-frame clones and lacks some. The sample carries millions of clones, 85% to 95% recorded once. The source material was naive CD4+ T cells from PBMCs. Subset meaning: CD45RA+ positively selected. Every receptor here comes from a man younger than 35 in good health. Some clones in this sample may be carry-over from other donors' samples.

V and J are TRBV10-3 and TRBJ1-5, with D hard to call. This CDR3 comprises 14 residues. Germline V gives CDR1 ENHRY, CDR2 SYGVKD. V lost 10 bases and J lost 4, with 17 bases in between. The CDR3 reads CATNGGGMNQPQHF. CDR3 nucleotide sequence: TGTGCCACCAACGGCGGTGGAATGAATCAGCCCCAGCATTTT.

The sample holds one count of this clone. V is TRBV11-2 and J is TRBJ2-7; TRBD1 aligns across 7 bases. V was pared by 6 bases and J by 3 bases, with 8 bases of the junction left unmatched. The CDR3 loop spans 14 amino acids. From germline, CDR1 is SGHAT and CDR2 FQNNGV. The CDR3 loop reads CASSLPGTVYEQYF. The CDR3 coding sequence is TGTGCCAGCAGTTTACCAGGGACAGTCTACGAGCAGTACTTC. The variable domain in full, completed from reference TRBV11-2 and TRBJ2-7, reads EAGVAQSPRYKIIEKRQSVAFWCNPISGHATLYWYQQILGQGPKLLIQFQNNGVVDDSQLPKDRFSAERLKGVDSTLKIQPAKLEDSAVYLCASSLPGTVYEQYFGPGTRLTVT.

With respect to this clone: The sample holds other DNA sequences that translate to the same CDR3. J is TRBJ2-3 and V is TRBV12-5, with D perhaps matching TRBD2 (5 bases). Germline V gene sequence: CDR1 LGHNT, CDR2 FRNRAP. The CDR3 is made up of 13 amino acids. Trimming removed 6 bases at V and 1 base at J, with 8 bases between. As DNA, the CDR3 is TGTGCTAGTGGGCAAGCGGGCACAGATACGCAGTATTTT. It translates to CASGQAGTDTQYF.

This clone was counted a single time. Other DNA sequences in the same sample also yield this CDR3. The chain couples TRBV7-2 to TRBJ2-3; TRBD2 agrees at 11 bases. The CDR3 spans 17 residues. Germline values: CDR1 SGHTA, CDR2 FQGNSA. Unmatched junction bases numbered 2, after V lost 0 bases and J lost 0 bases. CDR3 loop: CASSLAGTSGSTDTQYF. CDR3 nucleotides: TGTGCCAGCAGCTTAGCCGGGACTAGCGGAAGCACAGATACGCAGTATTTT.

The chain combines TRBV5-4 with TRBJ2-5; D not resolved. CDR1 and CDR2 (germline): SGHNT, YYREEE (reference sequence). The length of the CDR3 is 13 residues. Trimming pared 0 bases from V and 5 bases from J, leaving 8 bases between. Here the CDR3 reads CASSLALRETQYF. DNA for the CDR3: TGTGCCAGCAGCTTGGCCCTCCGGGAGACCCAGTACTTC.

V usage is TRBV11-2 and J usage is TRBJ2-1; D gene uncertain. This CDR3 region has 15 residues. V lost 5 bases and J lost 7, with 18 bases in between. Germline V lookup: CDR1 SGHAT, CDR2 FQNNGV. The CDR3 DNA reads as TGTGCCAGCAGCGCCCCTGGTACTTTTAAGAATGAGCAGTTCTTC. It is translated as CASSAPGTFKNEQFF.

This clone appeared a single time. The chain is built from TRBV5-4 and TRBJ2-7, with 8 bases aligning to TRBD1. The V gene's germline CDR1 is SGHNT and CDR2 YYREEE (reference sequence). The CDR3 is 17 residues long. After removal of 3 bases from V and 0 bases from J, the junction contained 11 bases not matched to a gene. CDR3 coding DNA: TGTGCCAGCAGCTCAGCTAAACAGGGGGTCAGCTCCTACGAGCAGTACTTC. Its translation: CASSSAKQGVSSYEQYF.

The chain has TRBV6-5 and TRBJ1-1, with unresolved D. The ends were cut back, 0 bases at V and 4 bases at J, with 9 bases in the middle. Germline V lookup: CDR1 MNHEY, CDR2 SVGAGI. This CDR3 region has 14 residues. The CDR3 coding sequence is TGTGCCAGCAGTTACTCGCAGACGGTCACTGAAGCTTTCTTT. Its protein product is CASSYSQTVTEAFF.

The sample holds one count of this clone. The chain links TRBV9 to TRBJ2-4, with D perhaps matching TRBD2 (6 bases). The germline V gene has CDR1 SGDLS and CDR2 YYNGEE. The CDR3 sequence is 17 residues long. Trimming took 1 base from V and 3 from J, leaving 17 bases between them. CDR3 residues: CASSVSSGSLGKNIQYF. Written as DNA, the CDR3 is TGTGCCAGCAGCGTATCGTCCGGGAGTCTTGGCAAAAACATTCAGTACTTC.

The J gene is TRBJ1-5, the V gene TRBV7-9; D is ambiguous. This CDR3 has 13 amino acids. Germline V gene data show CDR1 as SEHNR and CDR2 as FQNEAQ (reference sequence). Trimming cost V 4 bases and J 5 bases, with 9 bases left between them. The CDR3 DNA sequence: TGTGCCAGCAGCTCCTACAGCGATCAGCCCCAGCATTTT. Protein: CASSSYSDQPQHF.

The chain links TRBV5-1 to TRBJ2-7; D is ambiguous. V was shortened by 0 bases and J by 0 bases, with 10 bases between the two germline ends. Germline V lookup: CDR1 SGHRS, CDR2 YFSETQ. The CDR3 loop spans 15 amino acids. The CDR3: CASSLATPSSYEQYF. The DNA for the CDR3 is TGCGCCAGCAGCTTGGCTACGCCGAGCTCCTACGAGCAGTACTTC.

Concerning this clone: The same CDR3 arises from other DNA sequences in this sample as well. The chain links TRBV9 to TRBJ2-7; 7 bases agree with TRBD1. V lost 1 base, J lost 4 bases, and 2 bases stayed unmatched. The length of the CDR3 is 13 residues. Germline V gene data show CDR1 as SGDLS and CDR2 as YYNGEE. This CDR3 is CASSVRQGYEQYF. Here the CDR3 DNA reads TGTGCCAGCAGCGTAAGACAGGGTTACGAGCAGTACTTC. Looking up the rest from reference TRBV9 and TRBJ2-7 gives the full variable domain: DSGVTQTPKHLITATGQRVTLRCSPRSGDLSVYWYQQSLDQGLQFLIQYYNGEERAKGNILERFSAQQFPDLHSELNLSSLELGDSALYFCASSVRQGYEQYFGPGTRLTVT.

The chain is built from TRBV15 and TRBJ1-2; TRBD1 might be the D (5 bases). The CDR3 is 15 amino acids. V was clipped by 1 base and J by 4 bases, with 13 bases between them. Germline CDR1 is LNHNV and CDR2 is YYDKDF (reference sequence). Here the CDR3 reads CATSRVDSQGYGYTF. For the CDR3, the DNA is TGTGCCACCAGCAGAGTTGACAGTCAGGGCTATGGCTACACCTTC.

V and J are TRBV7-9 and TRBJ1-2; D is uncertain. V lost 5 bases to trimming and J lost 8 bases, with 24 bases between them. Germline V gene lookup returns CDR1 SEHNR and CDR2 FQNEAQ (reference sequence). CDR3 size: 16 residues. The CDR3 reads CASSPIRQVLVKGYTF. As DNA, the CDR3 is TGTGCCAGCAGCCCAATCCGGCAGGTCCTTGTCAAAGGCTACACCTTC.

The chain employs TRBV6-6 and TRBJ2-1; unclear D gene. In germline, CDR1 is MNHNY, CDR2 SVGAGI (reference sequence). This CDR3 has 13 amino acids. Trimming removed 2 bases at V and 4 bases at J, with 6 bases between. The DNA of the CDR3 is TGTGCCAGCAGTTACGGGCAGTACAATGAGCAGTTCTTC. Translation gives CASSYGQYNEQFF.

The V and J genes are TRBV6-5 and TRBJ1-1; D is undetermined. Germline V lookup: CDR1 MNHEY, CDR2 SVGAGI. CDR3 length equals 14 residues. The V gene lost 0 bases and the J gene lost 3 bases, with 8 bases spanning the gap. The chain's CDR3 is CASSYSGWDTEAFF. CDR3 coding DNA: TGTGCCAGCAGTTACTCGGGGTGGGACACTGAAGCTTTCTTT.

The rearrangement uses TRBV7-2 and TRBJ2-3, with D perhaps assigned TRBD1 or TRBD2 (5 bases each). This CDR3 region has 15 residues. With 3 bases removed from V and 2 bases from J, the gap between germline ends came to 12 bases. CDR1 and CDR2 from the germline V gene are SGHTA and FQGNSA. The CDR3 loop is CASSLGPHHTDTQYF. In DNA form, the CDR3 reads TGTGCCAGCAGCTTGGGACCCCACCACACAGATACGCAGTATTTT.

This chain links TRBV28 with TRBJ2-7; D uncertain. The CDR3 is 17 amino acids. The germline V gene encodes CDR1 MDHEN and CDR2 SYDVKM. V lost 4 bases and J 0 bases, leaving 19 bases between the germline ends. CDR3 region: CASSSNDILLDSYEQYF. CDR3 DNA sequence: TGTGCCAGCAGTTCCAACGACATACTACTTGACTCCTACGAGCAGTACTTC.

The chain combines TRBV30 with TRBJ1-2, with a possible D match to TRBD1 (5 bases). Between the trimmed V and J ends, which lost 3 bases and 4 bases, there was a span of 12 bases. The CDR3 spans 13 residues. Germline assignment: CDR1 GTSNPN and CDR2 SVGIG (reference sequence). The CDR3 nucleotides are TGTGCCTGGAGCCTTTCGACAGCCTATGGCTACACCTTC. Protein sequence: CAWSLSTAYGYTF. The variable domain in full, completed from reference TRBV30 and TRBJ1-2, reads SQTIHQWPATLVQPVGSPLSLECTVEGTSNPNLYWYRQAAGRGLQLLFYSVGIGQISSEVPQNLSASRPQDRQFILSSKKLLLSDSGFYLCAWSLSTAYGYTFGSGTRLTVV.

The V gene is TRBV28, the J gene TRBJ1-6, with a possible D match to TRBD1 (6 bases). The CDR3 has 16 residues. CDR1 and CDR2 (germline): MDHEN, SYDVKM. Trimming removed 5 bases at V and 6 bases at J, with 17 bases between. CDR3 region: CASSHPRTDSNSPLHF. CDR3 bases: TGTGCCAGCAGTCACCCCCGGACAGATTCTAATTCACCCCTCCACTTT. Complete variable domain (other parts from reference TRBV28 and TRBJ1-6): DVKVTQSSRYLVKRTGEKVFLECVQDMDHENMFWYRQDPGLGLRLIYFSYDVKMKEKGDIPEGYSVSREKKERFSLILESASTNQTSMYLCASSHPRTDSNSPLHFGNGTRLTVT.

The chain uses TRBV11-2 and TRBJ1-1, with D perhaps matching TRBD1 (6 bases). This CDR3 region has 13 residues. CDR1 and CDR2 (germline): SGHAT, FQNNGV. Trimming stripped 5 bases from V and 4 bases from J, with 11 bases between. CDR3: CASSEIRGTEAFF. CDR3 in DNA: TGTGCCAGCAGCGAGATCAGGGGCACTGAAGCTTTCTTT.

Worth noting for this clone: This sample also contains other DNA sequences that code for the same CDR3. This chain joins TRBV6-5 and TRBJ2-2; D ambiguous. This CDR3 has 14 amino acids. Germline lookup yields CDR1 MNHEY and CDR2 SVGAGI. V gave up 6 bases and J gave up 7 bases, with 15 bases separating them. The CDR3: CASRASGGGGELFF. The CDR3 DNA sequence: TGTGCCAGCAGGGCTTCTGGTGGTGGCGGGGAGCTGTTTTTT.

CDR3 sequence reads: CASSLGGSGSSYNEQFF. The CDR3, as DNA: TGTGCCAGCAGCTTAGGGGGTAGCGGGAGCTCCTACAATGAGCAGTTCTTC. This chain joins TRBV11-2 and TRBJ2-1, with TRBD2 identical over 9 bases. This CDR3 is built from 17 residues. In germline, CDR1 is SGHAT, CDR2 FQNNGV. V lost 1 base, J lost 0 bases, and 4 bases stayed unmatched.

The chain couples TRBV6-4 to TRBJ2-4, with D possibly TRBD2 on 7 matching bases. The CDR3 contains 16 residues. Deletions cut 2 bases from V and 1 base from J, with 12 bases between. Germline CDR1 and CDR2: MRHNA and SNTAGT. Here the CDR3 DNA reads TGTGCCAGCAGTGACCAGGGGAGGGGGGCCAAAAACATTCAGTACTTC. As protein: CASSDQGRGAKNIQYF.

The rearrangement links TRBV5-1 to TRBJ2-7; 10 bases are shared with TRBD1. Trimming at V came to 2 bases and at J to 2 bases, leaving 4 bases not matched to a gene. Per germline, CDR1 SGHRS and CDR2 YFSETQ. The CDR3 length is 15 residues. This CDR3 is CASSFGTGVAYEQYF. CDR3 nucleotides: TGCGCCAGCAGCTTCGGGACAGGGGTAGCCTACGAGCAGTACTTC.

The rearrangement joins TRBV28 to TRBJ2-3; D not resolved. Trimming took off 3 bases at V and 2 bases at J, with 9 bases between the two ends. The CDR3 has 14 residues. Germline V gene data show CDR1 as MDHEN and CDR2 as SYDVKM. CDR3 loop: CASSFGRTTDTQYF. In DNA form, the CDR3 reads TGTGCCAGCAGTTTTGGTAGAACCACAGATACGCAGTATTTT.

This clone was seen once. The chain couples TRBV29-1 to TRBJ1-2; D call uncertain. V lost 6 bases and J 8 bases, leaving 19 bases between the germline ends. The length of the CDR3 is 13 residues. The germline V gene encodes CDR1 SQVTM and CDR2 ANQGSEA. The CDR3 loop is CSVKDGWTGGYTF. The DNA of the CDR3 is TGCAGCGTAAAGGACGGGTGGACTGGGGGCTACACCTTC.